Detailed here is one T cell receptor beta chain. The sample is drawn from a study of cytomegalovirus exposure and HLA in healthy donors. Use of 60 Vbeta and 13 Jbeta primers characterized the PCR. Assay used: immunoSEQ multiplex PCR; TCRdb lists only in-frame clones, some missing. Of tens of thousands of clones in the sample, roughly 82% were seen once. From germline, CDR1 is SGHRS and CDR2 YFSETQ. This CDR3 spans 16 amino acids. The V and J ends lost 5 bases and 3 bases, in that order; junction bases with no gene match: 10. The clonotype was recovered from a male donor in good health and CMV-seropositive. The chain uses TRBV5-1 and TRBJ2-2, with 7 positions matching TRBD1. Sequencing input: PBMCs. CDR3 in DNA: TGCGCCAGCAGACCGTACGGGACAGAACACACCGGGGAGCTGTTTTTT. The encoded protein is CASRPYGTEHTGELFF.